Listed below are T cell receptor beta chains from one sample, sequenced in a study of regulatory T cells in long-lasting Graves disease. TCRdb re-called the multiplex PCR reads with MiXCR, one entry per CDR3 protein. The sample holds 450,000 to 700,000 distinct CDR3 sequences, around an eighth seen once. This same sample was also taken into another study, of T cells in Graves' hyperthyroidism and ophthalmopathy.

The source material was peripheral blood mononuclear cells (PBMCs), sampled at new diagnosis, from a patient treated with antithyroid drugs. These receptors were taken from a man between 25 and 39 years old with Graves disease. Each CDR3 is given with its conserved first and last residue. D genes are given only for firm matches. A clone size is listed for some rows: how often the clone was seen (once, few, many), or a class if it is expanded.

v_call,clone_size,d_call,j_call,cdr3_nt,cdr3_aa
TRBV7-2,.,TRBD2,TRBJ2-3,TGTGCCAGCAGCTCCGGGACTAGCGGGAGGGCCTCCACAGATACGCAGTATTTT,CASSSGTSGRASTDTQYF
TRBV2,many,.,TRBJ2-2,TGTGCCAGCAGAGGCTTTAGCGGACTGAACACCGGGGAGCTGTTTTTT,CASRGFSGLNTGELFF
TRBV27,.,TRBD1,TRBJ2-6,TGTGCCAGCGGACAGGGGGCGCTTGGGGCCAACGTCCTGACTTTC,CASGQGALGANVLTF
TRBV6-2/TRBV6-3,.,TRBD1,TRBJ1-1,TGTGCCAGCAGCCGGGGACAGCTCACTGAAGCTTTCTTT,CASSRGQLTEAFF
TRBV29-1,many,.,TRBJ1-2,TGCAGCGTTGAAGAGGGGCATGGCTACACCTTC,CSVEEGHGYTF
TRBV6-2/TRBV6-3,few,.,TRBJ2-5,TGTGCCAGCGGAAGCGCTAGCAGGCGACAAGAGACCCAGTACTTC,CASGSASRRQETQYF
TRBV5-1,few,.,TRBJ1-3,TGCGCCAGCAGCCTGGACGGTGCCTCTGGAAACACCATATATTTT,CASSLDGASGNTIYF
TRBV29-1,many,.,TRBJ2-7,TGCAGCGTTGATCAGTCGGGAGAGAGCTCCTACGAGCAGTACTTC,CSVDQSGESSYEQYF
TRBV7-9,many,TRBD2,TRBJ2-7,TGTGCCAGCAGCCCCCGGGGGGGGGCAGTAAACGAGCAGTACTTC,CASSPRGGAVNEQYF
TRBV6-5,many,.,TRBJ1-1,TGTGCCAGCAGTTACTCGGAGAGCCCCTGGCCAAGAGAGACTGAAGCTTTCTTT,CASSYSESPWPRETEAFF
TRBV10-3,few,TRBD2,TRBJ2-1,TGTGCCATCACATCGCGGGAGGGCCCCAACAATGAGCAGTTCTTC,CAITSREGPNNEQFF
TRBV27,few,.,TRBJ2-1,TGTGCCAGCAGCCCGAGAATTGACCGGGTATCCTACAATGAGCAGTTCTTC,CASSPRIDRVSYNEQFF
TRBV6-2/TRBV6-3,many,.,TRBJ2-2,TGTGCCGTTATAGGGTGGCAGGGCACCGGGGAGCTGTTTTTT,CAVIGWQGTGELFF
TRBV20-1,few,.,TRBJ2-1,TGCAGTGCCGCTAGCGCCTCCTACAATGAGCAGTTCTTC,CSAASASYNEQFF
TRBV27,few,.,TRBJ2-1,TGTGCCAGCAGCCCCTCCCGACCCGACAATGAGCAGTTCTTC,CASSPSRPDNEQFF
TRBV7-2,many,TRBD1,TRBJ1-2,TGTGCCAGCAGCTTAGACAGGGGGCGATCTAACTATGGCTACACCTTC,CASSLDRGRSNYGYTF
TRBV12-3/TRBV12-4,many,TRBD1,TRBJ2-1,TGTGCCAGCAGACCAGACAGGGCTAAGGGCAATGAGCAGTTCTTC,CASRPDRAKGNEQFF
TRBV27,.,.,TRBJ1-5,TGTGCCAGCAGTTTAAGTAGCAATCGGCCCCAGCATTTT,CASSLSSNRPQHF
TRBV29-1,many,TRBD1,TRBJ1-1,TGCAGCGTTAACAGGGGTGGATGGACTGAAGCTTTCTTT,CSVNRGGWTEAFF
TRBV9,few,TRBD2,TRBJ2-1,TGTGCCAGCAGCATAACTAGCGGGAGCTCCTACAATGAGCAGTTCTTC,CASSITSGSSYNEQFF
TRBV7-2,many,TRBD1,TRBJ2-3,TGTGCCAGCAGCTCGAGGACAGGTAGCACAGATACGCAGTATTTT,CASSSRTGSTDTQYF
TRBV11-2,.,TRBD2,TRBJ2-7,TGTGCCAGCAGCCCCCCTCTGGCGGGAGAGCTCTACGAGCAGTACTTC,CASSPPLAGELYEQYF
TRBV7-2,many,.,TRBJ2-2,TGTGCCAGCAGCGCCTACGGGGGTACCGGGGAGCTGTTTTTT,CASSAYGGTGELFF
TRBV3-1,.,.,TRBJ1-1,TGTGCCAGCAGCCAAGATTTAGGCACTGTTAGCACTGAAGCTTTCTTT,CASSQDLGTVSTEAFF
TRBV30,many,.,TRBJ2-7,TGTGCCTGGAGTGGCGGGAAAAGCTCCTACGAGCAGTACTTC,CAWSGGKSSYEQYF
TRBV19,few,TRBD1,TRBJ1-2,TGTGCCAGTAGTACAGGGGGCCCGTATGGCTACACCTTC,CASSTGGPYGYTF
TRBV3-1,many,TRBD2,TRBJ2-4,TGTGCCAGCAGTCGGGGACTAGACCGAAACATTCAGTACTTC,CASSRGLDRNIQYF
TRBV20-1,many,TRBD1,TRBJ1-1,TGCAGTGCTGACAGGGGGAACACTGAAGCTTTCTTT,CSADRGNTEAFF
TRBV10-3,many,.,TRBJ1-4,TGTGCCATCAGTGGCACCGGGACAACTAATGAAAAACTGTTTTTT,CAISGTGTTNEKLFF